This T cell receptor (beta chain) was captured in a study of blood T cell repertoires in COVID-19. The protocol was immunoSEQ multiplex PCR, while the TCRdb copy is restricted to in-frame clones and leaves out a portion. The sample contains 150,000 to 250,000 clones, 70% to 80% of which appear only once. The receptor was derived from a woman between 40 and 50 years old with COVID-19, enrolled during active disease. The sequencing sample was made of peripheral blood.

The CDR3 sequence: CASSFSGGARTDTQYF. The CDR3 DNA reads TGTGCCAGCAGCTTTAGCGGGGGGGCCCGAACAGATACGCAGTATTTT. The chain recombines TRBV11-3 with TRBJ2-3, with 11 bases matching TRBD2. The CDR3 contains 16 residues. The germline gives CDR1 SGHNT, CDR2 YENEEA. V trimming: 3 bases; J trimming: 3 bases; junction bases outside the gene matches: 5.